This T cell receptor beta chain is drawn from a study of monozygotic twins with inflammatory bowel disease. General study findings and limits: Patients got different immunosuppressive treatments, which may have made their repertoires more variable.

One blood sample of approximately 2.5 ml was taken from each donor. In regard to this clonotype: Antigen specificity is unknown.

Starting material for each TCR library was roughly 3,300 ng of total RNA. Investigators made cDNA in eight separate reactions per sample. TCRdb reanalyzed the 5' RACE reads and collapses them to one entry per CDR3 protein, without DNA. Reported are some 440,000 distinct CDR3 sequences; the ten largest clones contain roughly 2.3%. The germline gives CDR1 SGHTA, CDR2 FQGNSA. There are 14 residues in the CDR3. The receptor was derived from a human donor with ulcerative colitis or Crohn's disease, or a healthy co-twin of an affected twin (not recorded which). The chain recombines TRBV7-2 with TRBJ2-1; the D call from TCRdb, TRBD1, cannot be confirmed without DNA. Sequencing was performed on blood. Here the CDR3 reads CASSLAQGYNEQFF.